The source of this TCR beta chain is a study of regulatory T cells in long-lasting Graves disease. Study context: For a period under 3 months, newly diagnosed Graves' patients had taken antithyroid drugs.

Study-wide results and caveats: Persistent cases of Graves' showed reduced TCR diversity relative to newly diagnosed patients. Owing to a sample size that was small, accuracy may have been reduced.

Investigators prepared the TCR beta libraries by applying iRepertoire HTBI primers and Arm-PCR of CDR3 regions. TCRdb ran MiXCR on the multiplex PCR reads and lists one entry per CDR3 protein. The table shows 240,000 or so distinct CDR3 sequences, with 20% to 25% occurring only once. Germline CDR1 and CDR2: SGHAT and FQNNGV. V lost 3 bases, J lost 2 bases, and 12 bases stayed unmatched. This CDR3 region has 17 residues. This clonotype was observed many times. The target antigen is unknown. Time point noted: newly diagnosed GD, antithyroid drugs for less than 3 months. TCR sequences were obtained from RNA taken from PBMCs. Staff took approximately 10 milliliters of peripheral blood and put it into EDTA tubes.

This sequence originates from a female donor with Graves disease. This rearrangement joins TRBV11-2 to TRBJ2-5; 7 bases agree with TRBD2. Material: peripheral blood mononuclear cells (PBMCs), obtained at new diagnosis, from a patient treated with antithyroid drugs. The CDR3 loop is CASSLGYLGGGQETQYF. In DNA, the CDR3 is TGTGCCAGCAGCTTGGGGTATCTGGGGGGAGGGCAAGAGACCCAGTACTTC.